This T cell receptor beta chain appears in the sequencing data of a study of blood T cell repertoires in COVID-19. Study at large: In each case, the material was cDNA or gDNA derived from T cells, B-cell-depleted T cells, or PBMCs.

Germline values: CDR1 KGHSH, CDR2 LQKENI. CDR3 size: 15 residues. With V trimmed by 2 bases and J by 3 bases, 6 bases remained unmatched. Profiled with immunoSEQ multiplex PCR; TCRdb holds only in-frame clones, not every one. The sample has some 460,000 clones; 75% to 90% are singletons. Study members were between 18 and 89 years old and lived in about two dozen US regions. Which cohort a participant joined came from the clinical history participants gave. The recovered donors of Cohort 3 showed two negative PCRs, clearance, or symptom resolution. Specimen: PBMCs or T cells enriched from blood (not recorded which). The chain couples TRBV18 to TRBJ2-5, with 7 nucleotides matching TRBD1. The clonotype originates from a woman between 18 and 30 years old who had recovered from COVID-19. CDR3 in DNA: TGTGCCAGCTCACCAGGGACAGCCCTGGAAGAGACCCAGTACTTC. Encoded protein: CASSPGTALEETQYF.